These T cell receptor beta chains were read from a single sample in a study of cytomegalovirus exposure and HLA in healthy donors. TCRdb's table, derived via immunoSEQ multiplex PCR, lists solely in-frame clones and lacks some. The table lists about 81,000 clones, about three quarters of them singletons. The sequencing input was PBMCs. Receptor source: a man aged 45-60 years in good health and CMV-seropositive. The CDR3 runs from the conserved cysteine through the conserved F or W. The D gene is left open where the match is weak. Clone size is stated in some rows and not others, as once, few, many or a class when expanded.

>few|TRBV7-6|TRBJ1-2|TRBD1
CASSPGQGPYGYTF
TGTGCCAGCAGCCCCGGACAGGGACCCTATGGCTACACCTTC
>few|TRBV5-1|TRBJ2-4|TRBD1
CASSPKSDRLYIQYF
TGCGCCAGCAGCCCGAAGTCGGACAGGTTGTACATTCAGTACTTC
>-|TRBV30|TRBJ2-6|-
CAWGRLDSGANVLTF
TGTGCCTGGGGGAGATTGGACTCTGGGGCCAACGTCCTGACTTTC
>-|TRBV6-5|TRBJ1-3|-
CASRDGGTTGNTIYF
TGTGCCAGCAGAGATGGGGGGACTACTGGAAACACCATATATTTT
>-|TRBV7-6|TRBJ2-1|TRBD1
CASSLAPQGAGGEQFF
TGTGCCAGCAGCTTAGCGCCGCAGGGGGCTGGGGGTGAGCAGTTCTTC
>-|TRBV7-3|TRBJ2-3|-
CASSSPGTDTQYF
TGTGCCAGCAGCTCCCCTGGCACAGATACGCAGTATTTT
>-|TRBV5-5|TRBJ2-7|TRBD2
CASSNGLAGVGYEQYF
TGTGCCAGCAGCAACGGACTAGCGGGAGTAGGATACGAGCAGTACTTC
>-|TRBV7-6|TRBJ2-1|-
CASSNTLRGEQFF
TGTGCCAGCAGCAACACGCTTAGGGGCGAGCAGTTCTTC
>-|TRBV7-2|TRBJ2-3|-
CASTNMRTDTQYF
TGTGCCAGCACGAACATGCGCACAGATACGCAGTATTTT
>-|TRBV11-2|TRBJ2-7|-
CASSLSRIEVLRPEQYF
TGTGCCAGCAGCTTATCAAGGATCGAGGTCTTGAGGCCCGAGCAGTACTTC
>-|TRBV29-1|TRBJ2-1|-
CSTRSGGPAGVFF
TGCAGCACCCGATCAGGGGGGCCAGCCGGCGTCTTCTTC
>-|TRBV5-1|TRBJ1-1|-
CASSLDSQVLEAFF
TGCGCCAGCAGCTTGGACAGTCAGGTCCTTGAAGCTTTCTTT
>few|TRBV4-2|TRBJ2-7|TRBD2
CASSQDSGGGGEQYF
TGTGCCAGCAGCCAAGATTCGGGGGGTGGTGGCGAGCAGTACTTC
>once|TRBV30|TRBJ1-3|-
CAWSVGTSGNTIYF
TGTGCCTGGAGTGTGGGGACTTCTGGAAACACCATATATTTT
>-|TRBV27|TRBJ2-2|-
CASSLSEGGALKVTGELFF
TGTGCCAGCAGTTTATCGGAGGGGGGGGCGTTGAAGGTCACCGGGGAGCTGTTTTTT
>-|TRBV11-3|TRBJ1-1|-
CASSLVTWTLRPNTEAFF
TGTGCCAGCAGCCTAGTGACTTGGACACTAAGACCGAACACTGAAGCTTTCTTT
>once|TRBV25-1|TRBJ2-3|-
CASSRGGNTDTQYF
TGTGCCAGCAGTAGGGGCGGCAACACAGATACGCAGTATTTT
>few|TRBV7-3|TRBJ2-6|-
CASSPDRTNVLTF
TGTGCCAGCAGCCCCGACAGGACCAACGTCCTGACTTTC
>-|TRBV7-3|TRBJ2-7|TRBD2
CASSLYCGRALRSSYEQYF
TGTGCCAGCAGCTTATACTGCGGGAGGGCCTTAAGGAGCTCCTACGAGCAGTACTTC
>-|TRBV5-1|TRBJ2-5|TRBD2
CASRPLSGSPQETQYF
TGCGCCAGCAGGCCTCTTAGCGGGAGTCCACAAGAGACCCAGTACTTC
>-|TRBV15|TRBJ1-5|-
CATSRAGSGQPQHF
TGTGCCACCAGCAGAGCAGGGTCCGGACAGCCCCAGCATTTT
>few|TRBV5-1|TRBJ2-5|-
CASSLGGGETQYF
TGCGCCAGCAGCTTGGGGGGCGGAGAGACCCAGTACTTC
>-|TRBV6-1|TRBJ2-7|-
CASAPTLEVYEQYF
TGTGCCAGCGCCCCCACCCTCGAGGTCTACGAGCAGTACTTC
>few|TRBV13|TRBJ2-7|TRBD2
CASSLSGGGEQYF
TGTGCCAGCAGCTTGTCGGGAGGGGGGGAGCAGTACTTC
>-|TRBV5-4|TRBJ2-5|TRBD2
CASSIGLAGETQYF
TGTGCCAGCAGTATTGGACTAGCGGGAGAGACCCAGTACTTC
>few|TRBV19|TRBJ2-5|TRBD2
CASSKGTTSSWETQYF
TGTGCCAGTAGTAAAGGGACTACATCGTCATGGGAGACCCAGTACTTC
>-|TRBV30|TRBJ1-6|TRBD1
CATGQGAWNSPLHF
TGTGCCACCGGACAGGGGGCTTGGAATTCACCCCTCCACTTT
>few|TRBV2|TRBJ2-7|-
CASSDEFEQYF
TGTGCCAGCAGTGACGAGTTCGAGCAGTACTTC
>few|TRBV7-3|TRBJ2-1|-
CASSLGHLYEQFF
TGTGCCAGCAGCTTAGGACATTTATATGAGCAGTTCTTC
>-|TRBV7-9|TRBJ2-5|-
CASSLPQGYQETQYF
TGTGCCAGCAGCTTACCACAGGGTTACCAAGAGACCCAGTACTTC
>-|TRBV25-1|TRBJ2-7|-
CASSVGGPYEQYF
TGTGCCAGCAGTGTCGGTGGTCCCTACGAGCAGTACTTC
>-|TRBV5-8|TRBJ1-5|-
CASSRSLGAGVRSNQPQHF
TGTGCCAGCAGCCGTTCACTGGGGGCGGGGGTCAGGAGCAATCAGCCCCAGCATTTT
>-|TRBV13|TRBJ1-1|-
CASSFSLPNTEAFF
TGTGCCAGCAGCTTCTCCCTACCGAACACTGAAGCTTTCTTT
>-|TRBV30|TRBJ2-6|-
CAWRPTGGSSGLTF
TGTGCCTGGAGACCAACAGGGGGATCTAGCGGCCTGACTTTC
>-|TRBV21-1|TRBJ1-1|-
CASTQSQTLNTEAFF
TGTGCCAGCACCCAAAGCCAGACTTTGAACACTGAAGCTTTCTTT
>-|TRBV29-1|TRBJ1-1|-
CSVRRGEDAEAFF
TGCAGCGTTCGCCGGGGGGAGGACGCTGAAGCTTTCTTT
>-|TRBV27|TRBJ2-1|TRBD2
CASSYGTSGQDEQFF
TGTGCCAGCAGTTATGGGACTAGCGGCCAGGATGAGCAGTTCTTC
>few|TRBV9|TRBJ2-1|-
CASSKEGLGREQFF
TGTGCCAGCAGCAAAGAGGGTCTAGGACGTGAGCAGTTCTTC
>-|TRBV9|TRBJ2-3|-
CASSPLRGGDTQYF
TGTGCCAGCAGCCCCCTCCGAGGCGGAGATACGCAGTATTTT
>once|TRBV19|TRBJ1-4|-
CASSTGTNNEKLFF
TGTGCCAGTAGTACCGGGACAAATAATGAAAAACTGTTTTTT